Listed here are 13 T cell receptor beta chains from one sample, sequenced in a study of Ad26.COV2.S vaccination and SARS-CoV-2 variants. The sample's treatment: over 15 received Ad26.COV2.S at low or high dose, single or two shots; roughly 5 received placebo; per-sample allocation not given. The samples were gathered on day 63 after the first injection of vaccine or placebo. Sequencing was performed with immunoSEQ multiplex PCR; in TCRdb, only in-frame clones are kept and a portion is missing. The sample consists of some 320,000 clones, about 85% of them appearing once. The sample here was peripheral blood, taken in a trial of Ad26.COV2.S vaccine versus placebo. Receptor source: a person between 18 and 59 years old who received the Ad26.COV2.S COVID-19 vaccine or a placebo.

The chain is built from TRBV28 and TRBJ1-1; D unresolved. The CDR3 runs to 12 residues. Trimming left V 4 bases short and J 4 bases short, with 7 bases between. CDR1 is MDHEN and CDR2 is SYDVKM in the germline V gene. The CDR3 spells CASSSPGTEAFF. CDR3 nucleotides: TGTGCCAGCAGTTCCCCCGGCACTGAAGCTTTCTTT.

The V and J genes are TRBV29-1 and TRBJ2-3; a weak D match, TRBD2 (6 bases). V dropped 5 bases and J dropped 1 base, with 13 bases sitting between them. Germline loops: CDR1 SQVTM, CDR2 ANQGSEA. The CDR3 consists of 14 residues. The CDR3 DNA sequence: TGCAGCGTTTTGCTAGCGAGGGGCACAGATACGCAGTATTTT. Amino acids: CSVLLARGTDTQYF.

This clone appeared a single time. The chain combines TRBV5-1 with TRBJ2-5; D call uncertain. Trimming took off 0 bases at V and 4 bases at J, with 13 bases between the two ends. CDR3 size: 15 residues. From germline, CDR1 is SGHRS and CDR2 YFSETQ. The CDR3 nucleotides are TGCGCCAGCAGCTTGGGTGGAAGAATCCCAGAGACCCAGTACTTC. Its translation is CASSLGGRIPETQYF.

The chain employs TRBV6-2 or TRBV6-3 and TRBJ1-1, with unresolved D. This CDR3 is built from 15 residues. The germline CDR1 and CDR2 sequences are MNHEY and SVGEGT. V was shortened by 2 bases and J by 2 bases, with 12 bases between the two germline ends. CDR3 nucleotide sequence: TGTGCCAGCAGTTACAGAGCGCCAGATAACACTGAAGCTTTCTTT. Translation: CASSYRAPDNTEAFF.

This chain links TRBV3-1 (or the pseudogene TRBV3-2) with TRBJ1-1; 7 bases line up with TRBD1. The CDR3 is made up of 13 amino acids. Trimming took 4 bases from V and 3 from J; bases not matched to a gene: 2. CDR1 is LGHDT and CDR2 is YNNKEL in the germline V gene (reference sequence). The CDR3, as DNA: TGTGCCAGCAGCCGAGGGACAGACACTGAAGCTTTCTTT. Amino acid sequence: CASSRGTDTEAFF.

The rearrangement links TRBV28 to TRBJ1-1, with D tentatively TRBD1 (5 bases). Germline loops: CDR1 MDHEN, CDR2 SYDVKM. Trimming stripped 5 bases from V and 0 bases from J, with 16 bases between. The CDR3 contains 16 residues. The CDR3 region is CASSPLQGSLNTEAFF. The CDR3, as DNA: TGTGCCAGCAGTCCCCTCCAGGGTAGCCTGAACACTGAAGCTTTCTTT.

This clone appeared a single time. The gene calls are TRBV28 and TRBJ1-4; D remains unclear. The CDR3 spans 13 residues. Germline CDR1 is MDHEN and CDR2 is SYDVKM. Trimming removed 9 bases from V and 4 bases from J, with 12 bases in between. The CDR3 DNA is TGTGCCAGTCGGCGGCAGGATAATGAAAAACTGTTTTTT. It encodes CASRRQDNEKLFF.

The rearrangement uses TRBV18 and TRBJ2-7, with D perhaps assigned TRBD1 or TRBD2 (7 bases each). Between the trimmed V and J ends, which lost 6 bases and 5 bases, there was a span of 20 bases. The germline V gene has CDR1 KGHSH and CDR2 LQKENI. The CDR3 has 15 amino acids. The CDR3 loop is CASSLLQGEGHEQYF. In nucleotides, the CDR3 is TGTGCCAGCTCCCTCCTCCAGGGGGAGGGCCACGAGCAGTACTTC. The full variable domain, with the rest looked up from reference TRBV18 and TRBJ2-7, is NAGVMQNPRHLVRRRGQEARLRCSPMKGHSHVYWYRQLPEEGLKFMVYLQKENIIDESGMPKERFSAEFPKEGPSILRIQQVVRGDSAAYFCASSLLQGEGHEQYFGPGTRLTVT.

The CDR3 DNA is TGTGCCAGCCTTGACAGGGGACTCGGCACTGAAGCTTTCTTT. Its protein product is CASLDRGLGTEAFF. The gene calls are TRBV9 and TRBJ1-1, with 8 bases that match TRBD1. This CDR3 is built from 14 residues. The germline gives CDR1 SGDLS, CDR2 YYNGEE. V dropped 7 bases and J dropped 4; count of bases not matched to a gene: 9.

The rearrangement uses TRBV30 and TRBJ2-7; possible D gene TRBD1, 5 bases. V was clipped by 0 bases and J by 3 bases, with 12 bases between them. The germline V gene encodes CDR1 GTSNPN and CDR2 SVGIG (reference sequence). The CDR3 totals 14 residues. The chain's CDR3 is CAWSVGEGVYEQYF. The DNA of the CDR3 is TGTGCCTGGAGTGTTGGGGAAGGGGTCTACGAGCAGTACTTC.

The gene calls are TRBV5-6 and TRBJ1-5; TRBD1 agrees at 10 bases. The CDR3 extends over 15 amino acids. V lost 2 bases to trimming and J lost 9 bases; unmatched junction nucleotides: 8. Germline V gene sequence: CDR1 SGHDT, CDR2 YYEEEE. The CDR3 DNA is TGTGCCAGCAGCTTAGGGACAGGGGACTTTGGGCCCCAGCATTTT. It specifies CASSLGTGDFGPQHF.

The table lists this clone with a count of one. The J gene is TRBJ1-3, the V gene TRBV6-5; D is perhaps TRBD1 (5 bases). V dropped 9 bases and J dropped 2 bases, with 17 bases sitting between them. The CDR3 length is 15 residues. Germline values: CDR1 MNHEY, CDR2 SVGAGI. CDR3 bases: TGTGCCAGTCTGCGGGGGTCCCCTCCTGGAAACACCATATATTTT. Protein product: CASLRGSPPGNTIYF.

The V call is TRBV25-1, the J call TRBJ1-6; 7 bases line up with TRBD1. The length of the CDR3 is 15 residues. The ends lost 1 base at V and 8 bases at J; junction bases unmatched: 5. Germline V gene lookup returns CDR1 MGHDK and CDR2 SYGVNS. Here the CDR3 DNA reads TGTGCCAGCAGTGAATTTGACAGGGCCTATTCACCCCTCCACTTT. Amino acid sequence: CASSEFDRAYSPLHF.